This record covers a single T cell receptor beta chain. This sample stems from a study of T cell changes during pregnancy in multiple sclerosis. The CDR3 is made up of 15 amino acids. V shed 4 bases and J 7 bases; nucleotides not matched to a gene: 12. CDR1 MNHEY and CDR2 SVGAGI come from the germline V gene. Clones were sequenced by immunoSEQ multiplex PCR, and TCRdb holds only the in-frame ones, with some missing. The data contain about 67,000 clones, around 89% of them singletons. This sequence was found in a female donor with multiple sclerosis, enrolled in a pregnancy study. Sample: peripheral blood, taken in the first trimester of pregnancy. The rearrangement joins TRBV6-5 to TRBJ2-5; TRBD2 matches at 7 bases. CDR3 loop: CASSFTGGGAWTQYF. CDR3 sequence (DNA): TGTGCCAGCAGTTTTACTGGCGGGGGAGCGTGGACCCAGTACTTC.